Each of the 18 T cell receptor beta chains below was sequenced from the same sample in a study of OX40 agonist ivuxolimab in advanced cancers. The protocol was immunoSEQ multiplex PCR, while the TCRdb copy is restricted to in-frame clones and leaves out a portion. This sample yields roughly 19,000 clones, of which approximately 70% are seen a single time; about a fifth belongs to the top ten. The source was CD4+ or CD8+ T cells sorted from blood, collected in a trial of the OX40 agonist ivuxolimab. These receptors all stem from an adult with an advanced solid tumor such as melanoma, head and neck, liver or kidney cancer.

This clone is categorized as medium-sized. The CDR3 sequence: CASSSVYNEQFF. The CDR3 nucleotides are TGTGCCAGCAGCTCCGTCTACAATGAGCAGTTCTTC. The chain joins TRBV5-6 to TRBJ2-1; no definite D call. V was trimmed by 3 bases and J by 3 bases, leaving 4 bases between them. CDR3 length equals 12 residues. Germline V CDR1 and CDR2: SGHDT, YYEEEE. Full variable domain (remainder filled in from reference TRBV5-6 and TRBJ2-1): DAGVTQSPTHLIKTRGQQVTLRCSPKSGHDTVSWYQQALGQGPQFIFQYYEEEERQRGNFPDRFSGHQFPNYSSELNVNALLLGDSALYLCASSSVYNEQFFGPGTRLTVL.

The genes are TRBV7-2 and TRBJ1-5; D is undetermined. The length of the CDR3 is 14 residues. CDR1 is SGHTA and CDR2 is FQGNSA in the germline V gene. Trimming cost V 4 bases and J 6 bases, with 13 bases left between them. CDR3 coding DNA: TGTGCCAGCAGCTGGGGAGGGTCCGGTCAGCCCCAGCATTTT. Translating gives CASSWGGSGQPQHF.

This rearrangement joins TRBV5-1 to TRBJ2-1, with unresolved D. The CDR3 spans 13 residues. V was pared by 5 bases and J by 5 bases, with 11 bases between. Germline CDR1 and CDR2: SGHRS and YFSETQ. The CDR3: CASSPVAHNEQFF. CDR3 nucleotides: TGCGCCAGCAGTCCGGTCGCGCACAATGAGCAGTTCTTC. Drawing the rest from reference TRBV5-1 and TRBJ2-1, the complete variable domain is KAGVTQTPRYLIKTRGQQVTLSCSPISGHRSVSWYQQTPGQGLQFLFEYFSETQRNKGNFPGRFSGRQFSNSRSEMNVSTLELGDSALYLCASSPVAHNEQFFGPGTRLTVL.

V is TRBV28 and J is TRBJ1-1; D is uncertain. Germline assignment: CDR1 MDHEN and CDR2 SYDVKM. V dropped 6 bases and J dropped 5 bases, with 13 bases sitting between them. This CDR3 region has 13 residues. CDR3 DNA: TGTGCCAGCAGGTCCCTGGGATGGACTGAAGCTTTCTTT. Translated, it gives CASRSLGWTEAFF.

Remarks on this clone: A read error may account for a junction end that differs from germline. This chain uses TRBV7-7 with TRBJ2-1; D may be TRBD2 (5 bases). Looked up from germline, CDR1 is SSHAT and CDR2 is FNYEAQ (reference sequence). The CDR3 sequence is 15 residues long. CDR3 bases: TGTGCTAGCAGCTTAGGCCTCGGGGAAGGGAATGAGCAGTTCTTC. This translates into CASSLGLGEGNEQFF.

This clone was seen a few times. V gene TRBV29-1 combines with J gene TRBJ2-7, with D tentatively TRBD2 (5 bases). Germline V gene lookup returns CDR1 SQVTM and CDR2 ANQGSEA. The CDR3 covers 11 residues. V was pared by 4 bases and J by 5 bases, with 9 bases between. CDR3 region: CSVAGSHEQYF. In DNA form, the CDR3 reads TGCAGCGTTGCGGGGTCCCACGAGCAGTACTTC.

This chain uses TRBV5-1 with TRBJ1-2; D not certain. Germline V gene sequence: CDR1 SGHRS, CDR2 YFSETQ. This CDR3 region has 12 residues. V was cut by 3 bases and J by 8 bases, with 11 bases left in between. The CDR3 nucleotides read TGCGCCAGCAGCTCAAACACAGAAGGCTACACCTTC. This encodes CASSSNTEGYTF.

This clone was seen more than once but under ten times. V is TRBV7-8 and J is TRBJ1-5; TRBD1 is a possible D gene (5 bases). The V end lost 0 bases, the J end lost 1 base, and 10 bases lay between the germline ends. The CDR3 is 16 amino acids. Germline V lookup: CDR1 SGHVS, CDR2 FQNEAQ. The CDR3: CASSLAPGPSNQPQHF. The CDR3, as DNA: TGTGCCAGCAGCTTAGCCCCAGGGCCAAGCAATCAGCCCCAGCATTTT.

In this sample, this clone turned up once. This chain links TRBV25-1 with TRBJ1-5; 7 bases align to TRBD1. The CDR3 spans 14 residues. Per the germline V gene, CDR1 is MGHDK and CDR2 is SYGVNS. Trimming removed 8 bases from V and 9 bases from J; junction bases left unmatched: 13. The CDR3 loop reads CASSDREHPRPQHF. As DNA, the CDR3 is TGTGCCAGCTCCGACAGGGAACACCCTCGGCCCCAGCATTTT.

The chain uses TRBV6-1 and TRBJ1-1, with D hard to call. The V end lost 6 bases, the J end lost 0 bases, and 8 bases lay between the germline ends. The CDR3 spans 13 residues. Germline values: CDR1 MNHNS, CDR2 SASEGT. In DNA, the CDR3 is TGTGCCAGCAGGGCCTCTATGAACACTGAAGCTTTCTTT. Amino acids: CASRASMNTEAFF.

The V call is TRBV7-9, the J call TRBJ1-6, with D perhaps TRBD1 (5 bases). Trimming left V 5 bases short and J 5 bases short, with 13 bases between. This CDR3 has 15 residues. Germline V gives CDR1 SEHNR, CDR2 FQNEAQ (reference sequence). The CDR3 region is CASSLSLGHNSPLHF. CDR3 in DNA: TGTGCCAGCAGCCTATCACTGGGGCATAATTCACCCCTCCACTTT.

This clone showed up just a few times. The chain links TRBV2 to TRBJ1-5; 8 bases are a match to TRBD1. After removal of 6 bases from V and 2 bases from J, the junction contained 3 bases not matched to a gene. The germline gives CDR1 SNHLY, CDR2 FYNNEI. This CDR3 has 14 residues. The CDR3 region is CASRDRAGNQPQHF. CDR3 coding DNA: TGTGCCAGCAGGGACAGGGCGGGCAATCAGCCCCAGCATTTT.

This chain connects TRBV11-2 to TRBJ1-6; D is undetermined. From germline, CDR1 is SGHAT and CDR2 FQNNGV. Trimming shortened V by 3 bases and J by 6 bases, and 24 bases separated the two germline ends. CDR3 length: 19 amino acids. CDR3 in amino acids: CASSFPRAAGSRSNSPLHF. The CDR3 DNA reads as TGTGCCAGCAGCTTCCCTAGGGCCGCGGGGAGCCGAAGTAATTCACCCCTCCACTTT.

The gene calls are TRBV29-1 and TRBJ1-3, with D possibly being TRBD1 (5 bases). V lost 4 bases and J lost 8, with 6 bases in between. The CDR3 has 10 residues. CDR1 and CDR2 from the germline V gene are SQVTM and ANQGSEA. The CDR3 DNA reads TGCAGCGTTGTAGGGGACACCATATATTTT. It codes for CSVVGDTIYF.

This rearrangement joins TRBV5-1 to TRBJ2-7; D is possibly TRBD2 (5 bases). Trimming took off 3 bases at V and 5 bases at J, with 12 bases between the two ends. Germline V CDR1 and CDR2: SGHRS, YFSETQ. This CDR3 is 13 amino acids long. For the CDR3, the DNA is TGCGCCAGCAGCTCGCTCACTAGGGACGAGCAGTACTTC. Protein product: CASSSLTRDEQYF.

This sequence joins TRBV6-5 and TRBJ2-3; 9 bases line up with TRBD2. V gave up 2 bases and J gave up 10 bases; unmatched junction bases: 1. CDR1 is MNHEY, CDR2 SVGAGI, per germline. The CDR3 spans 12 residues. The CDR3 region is CASSYVAGAQYF. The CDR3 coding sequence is TGTGCCAGCAGTTACGTAGCGGGGGCGCAGTATTTT.

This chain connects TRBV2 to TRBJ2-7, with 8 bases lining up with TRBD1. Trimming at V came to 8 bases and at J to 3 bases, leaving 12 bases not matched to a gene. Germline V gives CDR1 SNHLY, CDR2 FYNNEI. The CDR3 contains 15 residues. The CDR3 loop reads CASRPGQGASYEQYF. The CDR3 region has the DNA TGTGCCAGCCGCCCTGGGCAGGGGGCTAGCTACGAGCAGTACTTC.

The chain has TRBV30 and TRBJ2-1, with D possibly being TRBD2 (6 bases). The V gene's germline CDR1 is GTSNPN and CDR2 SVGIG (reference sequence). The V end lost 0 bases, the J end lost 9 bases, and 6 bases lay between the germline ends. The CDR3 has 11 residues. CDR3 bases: TGTGCCTGGAGTGTCGGGAGTGAGCAGTTCTTC. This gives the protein CAWSVGSEQFF.